These 7 T cell receptor beta chains were all obtained from the same sample, sequenced in a study of HIV-infected patients and healthy controls. cDNA was made from approximately 500 ng RNA using alpha and beta constant primers. Separate chain-specific third strand synthesis with multiplexing indices produced the alpha and beta libraries. TCRdb called the 5' RACE reads again in MiXCR, with one record for every CDR3 protein. The repertoire consists of more than 10,000 distinct CDR3 sequences, with approximately 11% occurring once and the leading ten covering about 6%. No cell fractionation was done, so the repertoire covers all unsorted peripheral blood T cells. The sequencing input was blood. These TCRs come from an adult in good health.

This clonotype is classed as medium-sized. The J gene is TRBJ2-1, the V gene TRBV28; perhaps TRBD2 as D (6 bases). CDR1 is MDHEN, CDR2 SYDVKM, per germline. V lost 6 bases and J 5 bases, leaving 11 bases between the germline ends. The CDR3 length is 13 residues. DNA of the CDR3: TGTGCCAGCAGGGGAGGACTACACAATGAGCAGTTCTTC. This codes for CASRGGLHNEQFF.

Judged by abundance, this clonotype is medium-sized. This chain joins TRBV5-1 and TRBJ2-7; D ambiguous. In germline, CDR1 is SGHRS, CDR2 YFSETQ. This CDR3 is built from 14 residues. V was clipped by 4 bases and J by 2 bases, with 13 bases between them. The CDR3, as DNA: TGCGCCAGCAGCAAAGACACCCGTGCCTACGAGCAGTACTTC. This codes for CASSKDTRAYEQYF.

This clonotype was detected many times. The chain has TRBV21-1 and TRBJ1-3. TRBV21-1 is reported as a pseudogene. The CDR3 contains 17 residues. In nucleotides, the CDR3 is TGTGCCAGCTTTTTCCCGCGGGAGGCGATCTCTGGAAACACCATATATTTT. This translates into CASFFPREAISGNTIYF.

This clonotype came up many times. This chain connects TRBV5-1 to TRBJ2-7; D remains unclear. CDR1 and CDR2 from the germline V gene are SGHRS and YFSETQ. Trimming took 0 bases from V and 0 from J, leaving 4 bases between them. The CDR3 covers 13 residues. Here the CDR3 DNA reads TGCGCCAGCAGCTTGGCCGCCTCCTACGAGCAGTACTTC. Its translation: CASSLAASYEQYF.

This rearrangement joins TRBV3-1 to TRBJ1-2; D perhaps matches TRBD1 (5 bases). V was shortened by 4 bases and J by 8 bases, with 11 bases between the two germline ends. The length of the CDR3 is 12 residues. CDR1 LGHDT and CDR2 YNNKEL come from the germline V gene (reference sequence). The CDR3, as DNA: TGTGCCAGCAGCCGGCGGGACTTCGGCTACACCTTC. Protein product: CASSRRDFGYTF.

By sample fraction, this clonotype is medium-sized (0.01 to 0.1%). V gene TRBV11-2 combines with J gene TRBJ2-3; 10 bases are a match to TRBD2. V shed 6 bases and J 5 bases; nucleotides not matched to a gene: 5. The CDR3 runs 14 residues. Per germline, CDR1 SGHAT and CDR2 FQNNGV. CDR3 sequence: CASSPGTSVDTQYF. The DNA of the CDR3 is TGTGCCAGCAGTCCCGGGACTAGCGTAGATACGCAGTATTTT. The full variable domain, completed using reference TRBV11-2 and TRBJ2-3, is EAGVAQSPRYKIIEKRQSVAFWCNPISGHATLYWYQQILGQGPKLLIQFQNNGVVDDSQLPKDRFSAERLKGVDSTLKIQPAKLEDSAVYLCASSPGTSVDTQYFGPGTRLTVL.

Sample share makes this clonotype medium-sized. The chain joins TRBV30 to TRBJ1-1, with unresolved D. V was pared by 8 bases and J by 1 base, with 11 bases between. Looked up from germline, CDR1 is GTSNPN and CDR2 is SVGIG (reference sequence). This CDR3 is built from 12 residues. The CDR3 DNA reads TGTGCCCTCAGAGCGGGGAACACTGAAGCTTTCTTT. Protein sequence: CALRAGNTEAFF.